Described below is a single T cell receptor (beta chain) sequence and its context. Its antigen is not known. Assay: immunoSEQ multiplex PCR; the TCRdb copy retains only in-frame clones and omits some. Of a few hundred thousand clones listed, nearly 90% are singletons. The CDR3 runs 15 residues. The ends lost 6 bases at V and 5 bases at J; junction bases unmatched: 9. Germline CDR1 and CDR2: SGHTA and FQGNSA. This entry is derived from a study of cytomegalovirus exposure and HLA in healthy donors. Study summary: Per a later analysis, the approximately 620 first-cohort and about 120 validation repertoires shared one platform. Study results and caveats: The study listed approximately 160 cytomegalovirus-associated TCR beta chains. Most TCR sequences were seen very rarely across donors, but some public TCRs occurred in many.

Input material: PBMCs. The J gene is TRBJ2-1, the V gene TRBV7-2; 8 positions agree with TRBD1. This receptor was taken from a woman in her late teens or twenties in good health and CMV-seronegative. The CDR3 sequence: CASRTDRVENNEQFF. CDR3 DNA: TGTGCCAGCAGGACGGACAGGGTGGAAAACAATGAGCAGTTCTTC.